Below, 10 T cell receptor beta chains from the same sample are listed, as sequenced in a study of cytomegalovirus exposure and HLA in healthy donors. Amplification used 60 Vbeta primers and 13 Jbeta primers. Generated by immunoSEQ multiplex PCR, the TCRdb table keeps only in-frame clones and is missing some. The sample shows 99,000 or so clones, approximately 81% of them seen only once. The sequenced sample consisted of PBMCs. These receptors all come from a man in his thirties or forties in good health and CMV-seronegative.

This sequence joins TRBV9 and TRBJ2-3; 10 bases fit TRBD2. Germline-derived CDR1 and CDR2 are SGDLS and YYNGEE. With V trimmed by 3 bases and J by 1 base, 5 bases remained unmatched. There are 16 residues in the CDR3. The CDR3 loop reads CASSASAGGRTDTQYF. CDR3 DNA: TGTGCCAGCAGCGCCTCAGCGGGAGGGCGCACAGATACGCAGTATTTT.

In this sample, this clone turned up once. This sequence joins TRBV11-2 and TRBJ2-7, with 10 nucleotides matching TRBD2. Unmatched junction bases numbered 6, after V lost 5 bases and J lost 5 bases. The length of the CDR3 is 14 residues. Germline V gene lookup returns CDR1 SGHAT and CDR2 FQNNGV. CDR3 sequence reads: CASSPGTSEHEQYF. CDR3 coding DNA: TGTGCCAGCAGCCCAGGGACTAGCGAGCACGAGCAGTACTTC.

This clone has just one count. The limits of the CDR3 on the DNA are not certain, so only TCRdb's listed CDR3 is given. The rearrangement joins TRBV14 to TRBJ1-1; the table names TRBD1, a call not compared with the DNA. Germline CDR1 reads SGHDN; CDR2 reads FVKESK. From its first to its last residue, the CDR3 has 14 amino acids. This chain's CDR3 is CASSQVWGTGSDFF.

The CDR3: CASSIQGGNSFANEQFF. The CDR3 bases are TGTGCCAGTAGTATTCAGGGTGGGAATTCATTCGCCAATGAGCAGTTCTTC. The chain is built from TRBV19 and TRBJ2-1, with D tentatively TRBD1 (5 bases). CDR3 length: 17 residues. The V and J ends lost 3 bases and 6 bases respectively, with 21 bases between them. Per germline, CDR1 LNHDA and CDR2 SQIVND (reference sequence).

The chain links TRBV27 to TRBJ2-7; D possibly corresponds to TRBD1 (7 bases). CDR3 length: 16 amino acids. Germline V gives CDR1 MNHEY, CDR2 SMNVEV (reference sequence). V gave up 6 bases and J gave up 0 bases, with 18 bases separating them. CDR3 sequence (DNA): TGTGCCAGCAGCCTTAGTGGGCAGGGGGGCTCCTACGAGCAGTACTTC. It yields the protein CASSLSGQGGSYEQYF.

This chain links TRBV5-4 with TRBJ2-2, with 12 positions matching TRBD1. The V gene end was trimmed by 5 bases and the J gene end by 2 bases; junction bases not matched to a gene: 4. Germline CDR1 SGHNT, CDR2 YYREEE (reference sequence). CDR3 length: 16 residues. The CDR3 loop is CASRFGTGGNTGELFF. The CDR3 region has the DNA TGTGCCAGCAGATTTGGGACAGGGGGCAACACCGGGGAGCTGTTTTTT. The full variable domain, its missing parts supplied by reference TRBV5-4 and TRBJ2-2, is ETGVTQSPTHLIKTRGQQVTLRCSSQSGHNTVSWYQQALGQGPQFIFQYYREEENGRGNFPPRFSGLQFPNYSSELNVNALELDDSALYLCASRFGTGGNTGELFFGEGSRLTVL.

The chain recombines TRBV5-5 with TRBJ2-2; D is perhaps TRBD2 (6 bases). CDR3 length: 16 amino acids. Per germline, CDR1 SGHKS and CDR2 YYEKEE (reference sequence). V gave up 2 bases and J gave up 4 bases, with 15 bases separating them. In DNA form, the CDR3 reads TGTGCCAGCAGCTTAACCCCGGGGGAGACCACCGGGGAGCTGTTTTTT. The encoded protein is CASSLTPGETTGELFF.

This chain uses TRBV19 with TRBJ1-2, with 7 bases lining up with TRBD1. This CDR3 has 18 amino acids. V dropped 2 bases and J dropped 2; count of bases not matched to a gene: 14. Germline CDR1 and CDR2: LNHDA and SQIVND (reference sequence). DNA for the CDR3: TGTGCCAGTAGTATAATACAACGACCCGGGACAGAAAACTATGGCTACACCTTC. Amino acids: CASSIIQRPGTENYGYTF.

DNA of the CDR3: TGCGCCAGCAGCCAACGAATAGGGCGGGGGGGCAGGGAGACCCAGTACTTC. Its protein product is CASSQRIGRGGRETQYF. The J gene is TRBJ2-5, the V gene TRBV4-3; 9 nucleotides align to TRBD2. The CDR3 runs 17 residues. V trimming: 2 bases; J trimming: 5 bases; junction bases outside the gene matches: 12. Germline V gene sequence: CDR1 LGHNA, CDR2 YSLEER.

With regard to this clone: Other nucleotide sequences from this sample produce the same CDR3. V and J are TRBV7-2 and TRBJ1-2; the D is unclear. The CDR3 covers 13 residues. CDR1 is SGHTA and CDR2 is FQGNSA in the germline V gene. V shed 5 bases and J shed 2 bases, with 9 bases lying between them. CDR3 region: CASSLGLNYGYTF. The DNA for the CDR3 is TGTGCCAGCAGCCTAGGACTGAACTATGGCTACACCTTC.